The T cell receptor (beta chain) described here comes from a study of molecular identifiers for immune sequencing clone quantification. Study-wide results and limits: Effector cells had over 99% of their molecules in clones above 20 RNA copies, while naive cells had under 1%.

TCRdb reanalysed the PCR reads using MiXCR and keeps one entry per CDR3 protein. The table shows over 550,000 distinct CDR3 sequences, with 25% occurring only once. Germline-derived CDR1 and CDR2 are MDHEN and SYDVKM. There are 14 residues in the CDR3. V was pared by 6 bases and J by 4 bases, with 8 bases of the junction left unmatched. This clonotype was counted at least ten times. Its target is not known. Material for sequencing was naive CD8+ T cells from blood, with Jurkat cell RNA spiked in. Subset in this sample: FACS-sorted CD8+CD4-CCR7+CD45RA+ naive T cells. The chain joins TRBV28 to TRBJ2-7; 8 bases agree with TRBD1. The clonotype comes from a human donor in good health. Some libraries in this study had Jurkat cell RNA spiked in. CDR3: CASREPGQEYEQYF. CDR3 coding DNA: TGTGCCAGCAGGGAACCGGGACAGGAGTACGAGCAGTACTTC.